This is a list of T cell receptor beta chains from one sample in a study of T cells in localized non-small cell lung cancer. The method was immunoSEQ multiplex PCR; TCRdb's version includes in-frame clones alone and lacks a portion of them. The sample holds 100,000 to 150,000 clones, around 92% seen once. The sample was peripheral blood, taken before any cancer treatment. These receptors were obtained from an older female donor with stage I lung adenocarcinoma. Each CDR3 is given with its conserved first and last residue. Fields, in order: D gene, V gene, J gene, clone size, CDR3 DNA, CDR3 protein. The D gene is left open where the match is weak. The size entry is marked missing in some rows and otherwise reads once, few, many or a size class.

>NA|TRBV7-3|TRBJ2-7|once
TGTGCCAGCAGCTTAAACCCGGGGCAGGCCTACGAGCAGTACTTC
CASSLNPGQAYEQYF
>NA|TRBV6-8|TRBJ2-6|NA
TGTGCCACCCAGTTCCAGTTGGGCTCTGGGGCCAACGTCCTGACTTTC
CATQFQLGSGANVLTF
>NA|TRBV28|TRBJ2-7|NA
TGTGCCAGCAGTTTATACCTCATGTCGAGGGGCGCCCGCCGCGAGCAGTACTTC
CASSLYLMSRGARREQYF
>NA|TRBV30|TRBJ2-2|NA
TGTGCCTGGAGGGCGACTAACACCGGGGAGCTGTTTTTT
CAWRATNTGELFF
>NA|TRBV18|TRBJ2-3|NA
TGTGCCAGCTCACCACTGGACGGCCCAGATACGCAGTATTTT
CASSPLDGPDTQYF
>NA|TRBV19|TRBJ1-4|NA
TGTGCCAGTAGTAGGTCCTCAACTAATGAAAAACTGTTTTTT
CASSRSSTNEKLFF
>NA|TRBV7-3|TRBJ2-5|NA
TGTGCCAGCAGCTTAGCGGGACAGTCACAAGAGACCCAGTACTTC
CASSLAGQSQETQYF
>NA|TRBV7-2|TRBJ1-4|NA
TGTGCCAGCAGCTTACAATACAGAAATGAAAAACTGTTTTTT
CASSLQYRNEKLFF
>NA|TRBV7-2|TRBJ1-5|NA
TGTGCCAGCAGCTTAGTGGGGAATCAGCCCCAGCATTTT
CASSLVGNQPQHF
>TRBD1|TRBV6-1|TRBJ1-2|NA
TGTGCCAGCAGTGAAGCTTCGGCAGGGGGCTATGGCTACACCTTC
CASSEASAGGYGYTF
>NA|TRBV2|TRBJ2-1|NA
TGTGCCAGCAGTTCCATATATAGCTCCAATGAGCAGTTCTTC
CASSSIYSSNEQFF
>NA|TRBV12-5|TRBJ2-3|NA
TGTGCTAGTGGCAATGGACAGAGCACAGATACGCAGTATTTT
CASGNGQSTDTQYF
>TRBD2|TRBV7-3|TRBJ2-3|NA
TGTGCCAGCAGCAGGACTAGCGGGGTTGGGGATACGCAGTATTTT
CASSRTSGVGDTQYF
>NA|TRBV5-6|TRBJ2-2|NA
TGTGCCAGCAGCCCCCCGACCGGGGAGCTGTTTTTT
CASSPPTGELFF
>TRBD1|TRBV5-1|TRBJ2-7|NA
TGCGCCAGCAGCTTGGTGGGACAGGGGTCCTACGAGCAGTACTTC
CASSLVGQGSYEQYF
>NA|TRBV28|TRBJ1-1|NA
TGTGCCAGCAGTTTTCTGAACACTGAAGCTTTCTTT
CASSFLNTEAFF
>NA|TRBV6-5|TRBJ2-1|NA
TGTGCCAGCAGTTCCCAGGCGGGCAATGAGCAGTTCTTC
CASSSQAGNEQFF
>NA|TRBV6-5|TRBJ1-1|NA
TGTGCCAGCAGATCACAGGCGACGGGCACTGAAGCTTTCTTT
CASRSQATGTEAFF
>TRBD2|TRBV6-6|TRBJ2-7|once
TGTTCCGGCAGCCAGACTAGCGGGAGATTGGCCGAGCAGTACTTC
CSGSQTSGRLAEQYF
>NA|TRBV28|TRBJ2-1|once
TGTGCCAGCAGTGGTTATTCCCAGGGCCCCTACAATGAGCAGTTCTTC
CASSGYSQGPYNEQFF
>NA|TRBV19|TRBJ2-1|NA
TGTGCCAGTAGCCAAGGAGGGCTCCCCAAGGGGAATGAGCAGTTCTTC
CASSQGGLPKGNEQFF
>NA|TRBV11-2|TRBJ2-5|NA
TGTGCCAGCAGCTTAGAGGGGAGCGAGACCCAGTACTTC
CASSLEGSETQYF
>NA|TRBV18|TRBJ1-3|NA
TGTGCCAGCTCACCATTGGAAGGGAGCGTTGCTGGAAACACCATATATTTT
CASSPLEGSVAGNTIYF
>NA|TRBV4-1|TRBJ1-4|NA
TGCGCCAGCAGCCAAGATGGCAGGAGATCTGAAAAACTGTTTTTT
CASSQDGRRSEKLFF
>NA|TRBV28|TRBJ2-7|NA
TGTGCCAGCAGTACACCCAACAGGGCCTACGAGCAGTACTTC
CASSTPNRAYEQYF
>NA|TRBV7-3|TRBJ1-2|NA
TGTGCCAGCAGCTTCGCTTCCGGGGGCGGCTACACCTTC
CASSFASGGGYTF
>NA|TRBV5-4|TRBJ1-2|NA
TGTGCCAGCAGCTTGGTAGCAGGATCGCAGGGCTACACCTTC
CASSLVAGSQGYTF
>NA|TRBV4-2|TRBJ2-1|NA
TGTGCCAGCAGCCAGGAATCTTCGACTAGAGCCTACAATGAGCAGTTCTTC
CASSQESSTRAYNEQFF
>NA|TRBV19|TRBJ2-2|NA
TGTGCCAGTAGCCTCACGGGGAACACCGGGGAGCTGTTTTTT
CASSLTGNTGELFF
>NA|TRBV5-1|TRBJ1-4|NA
TGCGCCAGCAGCTTCGGAGCCGGGAATGAAAAACTGTTTTTT
CASSFGAGNEKLFF
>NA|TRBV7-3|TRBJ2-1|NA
TGTGCCAGCAGCCCCATCAATTCCCGAGAGCAGTTCTTC
CASSPINSREQFF
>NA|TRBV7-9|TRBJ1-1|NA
TGTGCCAGCAGCTTTTCGAACACTGAAGCTTTCTTT
CASSFSNTEAFF
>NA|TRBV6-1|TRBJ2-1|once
TGTGCCAGCAGTATCCAGGGAAGCTCCTACAATGAGCAGTTCTTC
CASSIQGSSYNEQFF
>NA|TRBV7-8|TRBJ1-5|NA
TGTGCCAGCAGCTTAAGCGGGGCGGAGAATCAGCCCCAGCATTTT
CASSLSGAENQPQHF
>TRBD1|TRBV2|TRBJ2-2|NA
TGTGCCAGCAGACCCAGACAGGGGGCAACCGGGGAGCTGTTTTTT
CASRPRQGATGELFF
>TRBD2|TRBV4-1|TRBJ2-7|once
TGCGCCAGCAGCCGTGGACTAGCGGGAGCCGCCGGTTACGAGCAGTACTTC
CASSRGLAGAAGYEQYF
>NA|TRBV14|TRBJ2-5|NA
TGTGCCAGCAGCCAAGGGCCCATAGAGACCCAGTACTTC
CASSQGPIETQYF
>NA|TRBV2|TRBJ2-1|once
TGTGCCAGGCGAAGAATAGGGGTGGATGAGCAGTTCTTC
CARRRIGVDEQFF
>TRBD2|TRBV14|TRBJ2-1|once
TGTGCCAGCAGCCAAGCGGGGGGTGCCTACAATGAGCAGTTCTTC
CASSQAGGAYNEQFF
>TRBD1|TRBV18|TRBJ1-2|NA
TGTGCCAGCTCACCCTCGACAGGGTCCCATTATGGCTACACCTTC
CASSPSTGSHYGYTF
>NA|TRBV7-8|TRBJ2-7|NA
TGTGCCAGCAGGGCCCGGGAGACCGCCTACGAGCAGTACTTC
CASRARETAYEQYF
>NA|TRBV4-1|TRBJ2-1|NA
TGCGCCAGCAGCCAACCCACCGGAACCTTAAACAATGAGCAGTTCTTC
CASSQPTGTLNNEQFF
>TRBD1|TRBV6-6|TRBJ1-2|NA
TGTGCCAGCAGTTCCGTCGGACAGGGTGATAGCTATGGCTACACCTTC
CASSSVGQGDSYGYTF